This T cell receptor beta chain derives from a study of blood T cell repertoires in COVID-19. Study overall: Acute and convalescent COVID-19 specimens originated in the United States, Italy and Spain. The cDNA or gDNA used as material had been derived from T cells, B-cell-depleted T cells, or PBMCs.

V gave up 5 bases and J gave up 6 bases, with 8 bases separating them. The germline V gene has CDR1 MNHNY and CDR2 SVGAGI (reference sequence). The CDR3 has 13 residues. In the authors' methods: Estimated nucleated cell counts came from reference gene primer amplification. The table came from immunoSEQ multiplex PCR; TCRdb's copy has only in-frame clones and leaves some out. V and J calls and clone size are as listed in that table; D and trimming were resolved from the DNA. The sample holds about 110,000 clones; under 80% are singletons and the top ten take roughly 20%. The clonotype originates from a man aged 70 or older with active or convalescent COVID-19. This chain uses TRBV6-6 with TRBJ1-6; no clear D. The sample taken for sequencing was peripheral blood. In nucleotides, the CDR3 is TGTGCCAGCAGTGGAGACGGTAATTCACCCCTCCACTTT. Protein product: CASSGDGNSPLHF.